One sample yielded the 17 T cell receptor beta chains listed below, sequenced in a study of spatial heterogeneity in lung cancer. TCRdb re-called the 5' RACE reads through MiXCR, storing one row per CDR3 protein. The repertoire holds fewer than 40,000 distinct CDR3 sequences, around 7.5% seen once, with approximately 30% in the top ten. Time point denoted: sample taken at primary tumor resection. Sequenced material: PBMCs, taken at surgery. The receptors shown here come from a male donor with early-stage non-small cell lung cancer.

Many counts were recorded for this clonotype. V usage is TRBV24-1 and J usage is TRBJ2-2, with a tentative D call TRBD1 (6 bases). From germline, CDR1 is KGHDR and CDR2 SFDVKD. V was trimmed by 4 bases and J by 0 bases, leaving 11 bases between them. The CDR3 totals 16 residues. The CDR3 loop is CATSDQTGANTGELFF. CDR3 DNA: TGTGCCACCAGTGACCAGACAGGCGCGAACACCGGGGAGCTGTTTTTT.

There are many counts of this clonotype. This chain connects TRBV4-3 to TRBJ1-1; D is perhaps TRBD1 (5 bases). The V gene's germline CDR1 is LGHNA and CDR2 YSLEER. Between the trimmed V and J ends, which lost 4 bases and 11 bases, there was a span of 20 bases. The CDR3 is 14 amino acids. The CDR3 sequence is CASSRGRGTGWAFF. The CDR3 region has the DNA TGCGCCAGCAGCCGAGGGCGAGGGACTGGATGGGCTTTCTTT.

This clonotype was seen ten or more times. V and J are TRBV7-8 and TRBJ1-4; 11 bases are a match to TRBD1. V was pared by 7 bases and J by 8 bases, with 12 bases of the junction left unmatched. There are 16 residues in the CDR3. Germline CDR1 SGHVS, CDR2 FQNEAQ. DNA for the CDR3: TGTGCCAGCACCTCCGGGACAGGGGGTGGAAGAGAAAAACTGTTTTTT. This encodes CASTSGTGGGREKLFF. Full variable domain (rest looked up from reference TRBV7-8 and TRBJ1-4): GAGVSQSPRYKVAKRGQDVALRCDPISGHVSLFWYQQALGQGPEFLTYFQNEAQLDKSGLPSDRFFAERPEGSVSTLKIQRTQQEDSAVYLCASTSGTGGGREKLFFGSGTQLSVL.

This clonotype occurred many times. The chain links TRBV6-1 to TRBJ2-6, with a possible D match to TRBD1 (5 bases). The CDR3 runs 17 residues. Germline CDR1 and CDR2: MNHNS and SASEGT. V was shortened by 1 base and J by 0 bases, with 10 bases between the two germline ends. CDR3: CASSEGGYLSGANVLTF. The CDR3 bases are TGTGCCAGCAGTGAAGGGGGCTATCTCTCTGGGGCCAACGTCCTGACTTTC.

This CDR3 reads CASSLDGGAGLWTDTQYF. DNA of the CDR3: TGCGCCAGCAGCTTGGACGGGGGGGCCGGACTTTGGACAGATACGCAGTATTTT. V and J are TRBV5-1 and TRBJ2-3, with 8 positions matching TRBD2. J was trimmed by 3 bases and V by 0 bases; bases with no gene match: 12. Germline CDR1 reads SGHRS; CDR2 reads YFSETQ. This CDR3 has 18 residues.

This clonotype was recorded at least ten times. The J gene is TRBJ2-5, the V gene TRBV24-1; D ambiguous. Trimming left V 2 bases short and J 5 bases short, with 8 bases between. The CDR3 loop spans 13 amino acids. The germline V gene has CDR1 KGHDR and CDR2 SFDVKD. CDR3 region: CATSDSGLETQYF. CDR3 nucleotides: TGTGCCACCAGTGATTCTGGGTTGGAGACCCAGTACTTC.

This clonotype appeared a few times. The rearrangement joins TRBV30 to TRBJ2-3; D may be TRBD1 (5 bases). The V gene's germline CDR1 is GTSNPN and CDR2 SVGIG (reference sequence). The V gene lost 0 bases and the J gene lost 3 bases, with 13 bases spanning the gap. The CDR3 has 15 residues. Here the CDR3 reads CAWSVAGRATDTQYF. In DNA form, the CDR3 reads TGTGCCTGGAGTGTAGCAGGGCGCGCGACAGATACGCAGTATTTT.

This clonotype was found a few times. CDR3 DNA sequence: TGTGCCAGCAGTCTTCGTGGTGGACAGGGCCCAGATACGCAGTATTTT. Its translation: CASSLRGGQGPDTQYF. V gene TRBV27 combines with J gene TRBJ2-3; TRBD1 agrees at 8 bases. There are 16 residues in the CDR3. Losses at the gene ends were 5 bases for V and 4 bases for J; bases not matched to a gene: 11. The germline CDR1 and CDR2 sequences are MNHEY and SMNVEV (reference sequence).

In this sample, this clonotype turned up many times. The chain joins TRBV6-5 to TRBJ1-1; no reliable D call. Trimming left V 2 bases short and J 1 base short, with 5 bases between. This CDR3 has 13 residues. The germline gives CDR1 MNHEY, CDR2 SVGAGI. CDR3 coding DNA: TGTGCCAGCAGTTACAACCAGAACACTGAAGCTTTCTTT. It is translated as CASSYNQNTEAFF.

The V and J genes are TRBV19 and TRBJ1-1; TRBD1 is a possible D gene (5 bases). The CDR3 consists of 14 residues. V lost 7 bases and J lost 1, with 13 bases in between. From germline, CDR1 is LNHDA and CDR2 SQIVND (reference sequence). The CDR3 coding sequence is TGTGCCAGTATCCCTGGGACCTCGAACACTGAAGCTTTCTTT. Encoded protein: CASIPGTSNTEAFF.

This clonotype was observed at least ten times. The chain carries TRBV27 and TRBJ2-3; D is unresolved. CDR1 and CDR2 (germline): MNHEY, SMNVEV (reference sequence). The V end was cut by 5 bases, the J end by 2 bases, with 5 bases between. The length of the CDR3 is 12 residues. The CDR3 DNA follows: TGTGCCAGCAGTCGCAACACAGATACGCAGTATTTT. Translated: CASSRNTDTQYF.

This clonotype was found many times. The chain combines TRBV27 with TRBJ2-2; 10 nucleotides align to TRBD2. Trimming at V came to 1 base and at J to 0 bases, leaving 5 bases not matched to a gene. The CDR3 contains 18 residues. Germline CDR1 MNHEY, CDR2 SMNVEV (reference sequence). The CDR3 DNA is TGTGCCAGCAGTTTATTTGCTAGCGGGGGCCCGAACACCGGGGAGCTGTTTTTT. This gives the protein CASSLFASGGPNTGELFF.

This clonotype turned up a few times. The CDR3 DNA follows: TGTGCCAGCTCACCGAGTAACTATGGCTACACCTTC. The encoded protein is CASSPSNYGYTF. This chain joins TRBV18 and TRBJ1-2; D not certain. The CDR3 sequence is 12 residues long. V was pared by 3 bases and J by 1 base, with 3 bases between. Looked up from germline, CDR1 is KGHSH and CDR2 is LQKENI.

This clonotype was seen at least ten times. The J gene is TRBJ1-1, the V gene TRBV15; 7 nucleotides align to TRBD1. CDR1 and CDR2 from the germline V gene are LNHNV and YYDKDF (reference sequence). Trimming removed 3 bases from V and 7 bases from J; junction bases left unmatched: 14. There are 16 residues in the CDR3. The CDR3 bases are TGTGCCACCAGCAGCCCCGGGACAGCGCGTTATAATGAAGCTTTCTTT. It specifies CATSSPGTARYNEAFF.

This clonotype turned up a few times. V and J are TRBV20-1 and TRBJ1-2, with D perhaps matching TRBD1 (5 bases). Trimming took 5 bases from V and 0 from J, leaving 7 bases between them. This CDR3 has 12 residues. Germline V CDR1 and CDR2: DFQATT, SNEGSKA (reference sequence). CDR3 amino acids: CSAPDTNYGYTF. In DNA form, the CDR3 reads TGCAGTGCTCCGGACACTAACTATGGCTACACCTTC.

A word on this clonotype: A junction end diverges from the germline sequence, so it may reflect a read error. The gene calls are TRBV27 and TRBJ1-2, with TRBD1 identical over 8 bases. The germline CDR1 and CDR2 sequences are MNHEY and SMNVEV (reference sequence). The CDR3 is 14 residues long. Here the CDR3 reads CVSSTRQGNYGYTF. The CDR3 DNA reads TGTGTCAGCAGTACTCGACAGGGGAACTATGGCTACACCTTC.

At least ten counts were recorded for this clonotype. The CDR3 DNA is TGTGCCAGCAGTCAAACTAGCACAGATACGCAGTATTTT. Its translation is CASSQTSTDTQYF. The chain couples TRBV9 to TRBJ2-3; D ambiguous. This CDR3 region has 13 residues. Germline values: CDR1 SGDLS, CDR2 YYNGEE. V lost 5 bases and J lost 0, with 7 bases in between.